This T cell receptor beta chain was sequenced for a study of CD8 T cells in Susac syndrome. Sequencing of TCR beta was undertaken in CD8+ and CD4+ T cells derived from blood. The multiple sclerosis controls consisted of treatment-naive patients with relapsing-remitting disease, either stable or active. TEMRA cells were enriched by FACS, and CD4+ and CD8+ T cells were negatively isolated. The CDR3 is made up of 16 amino acids. CDR1 is MNHEY and CDR2 is SVGEGT in the germline V gene. V lost 6 bases, J lost 5 bases, and 15 bases stayed unmatched. With random hexamers, 0.5 to 1 ug RNA was reverse transcribed. By means of immunoSEQ multiplex PCR, TCR beta CDR3 spanning 54 Vbeta and 13 Jbeta underwent amplification. TCRdb re-called the immunoSEQ multiplex PCR reads with MiXCR, one entry per CDR3 protein. The sample lists around 120,000 distinct CDR3 sequences, around 94% occurring once.

The rearrangement links TRBV6-2 or TRBV6-3 to TRBJ2-7; the match to TRBD2 covers 8 bases. This sequence originates from a human donor with multiple sclerosis. The source material was CD4+ T cells from PBMCs. In nucleotides, the CDR3 is TGTGCCAGCAGCTTCCTCCGGCGGGGGGTAGTTAACGAGCAGTACTTC. Its protein is CASSFLRRGVVNEQYF.